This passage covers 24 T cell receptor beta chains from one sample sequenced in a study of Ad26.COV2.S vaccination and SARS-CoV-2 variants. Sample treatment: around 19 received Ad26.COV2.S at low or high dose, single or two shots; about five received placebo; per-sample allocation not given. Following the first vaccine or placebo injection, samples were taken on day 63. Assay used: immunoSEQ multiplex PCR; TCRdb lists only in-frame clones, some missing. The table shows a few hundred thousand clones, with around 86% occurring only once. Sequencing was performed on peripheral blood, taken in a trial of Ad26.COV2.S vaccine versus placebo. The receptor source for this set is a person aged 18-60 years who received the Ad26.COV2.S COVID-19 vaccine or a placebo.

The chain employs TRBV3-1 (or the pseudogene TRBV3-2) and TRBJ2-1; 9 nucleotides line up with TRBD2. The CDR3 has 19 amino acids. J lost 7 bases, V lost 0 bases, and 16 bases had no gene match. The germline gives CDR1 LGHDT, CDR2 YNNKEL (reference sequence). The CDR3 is CASSQDRLRGGLGSNEQFF. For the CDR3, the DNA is TGTGCCAGCAGCCAAGATCGATTGCGGGGGGGCCTGGGGAGTAATGAGCAGTTCTTC.

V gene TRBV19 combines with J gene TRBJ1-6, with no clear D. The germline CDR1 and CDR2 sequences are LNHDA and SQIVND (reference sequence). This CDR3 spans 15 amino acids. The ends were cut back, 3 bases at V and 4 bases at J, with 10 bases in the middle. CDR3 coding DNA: TGTGCCAGTAGTATTTGGGCAGATTATAATTCACCCCTCCACTTT. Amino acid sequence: CASSIWADYNSPLHF.

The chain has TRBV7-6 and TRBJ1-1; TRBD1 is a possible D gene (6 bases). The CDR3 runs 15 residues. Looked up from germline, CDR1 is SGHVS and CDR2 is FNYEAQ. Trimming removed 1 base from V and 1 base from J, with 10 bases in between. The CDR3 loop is CASSLGQDTNTEAFF. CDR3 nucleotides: TGTGCCAGCAGCTTAGGACAGGACACGAACACTGAAGCTTTCTTT.

CDR3 bases: TGTGCCAGCAGTGGAGGGAAGTCTGGAAACACCATATATTTT. Protein sequence: CASSGGKSGNTIYF. This chain links TRBV5-4 with TRBJ1-3; D is undetermined. V shed 5 bases and J shed 1 base, with 10 bases lying between them. Germline CDR1 is SGHNT and CDR2 is YYREEE (reference sequence). The CDR3 is 14 residues long.

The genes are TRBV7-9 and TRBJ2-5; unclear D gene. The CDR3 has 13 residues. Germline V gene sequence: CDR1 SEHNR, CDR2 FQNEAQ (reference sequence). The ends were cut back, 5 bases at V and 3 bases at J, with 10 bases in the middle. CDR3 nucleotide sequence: TGTGCCAGCAGCCCGCCGTCCAAAGAGACCCAGTACTTC. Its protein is CASSPPSKETQYF. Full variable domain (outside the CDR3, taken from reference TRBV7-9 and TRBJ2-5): DTGVSQNPRHKITKRGQNVTFRCDPISEHNRLYWYRQTLGQGPEFLTYFQNEAQLEKSRLLSDRFSAERPKGSFSTLEIQRTEQGDSAMYLCASSPPSKETQYFGPGTRLLVL.

CDR3 DNA sequence: TGCGCCAGCAGCCCCCTGCAGGGACCTAACAATGAGCAGTTCTTC. It yields the protein CASSPLQGPNNEQFF. The V and J genes are TRBV5-1 and TRBJ2-1; D is tentatively TRBD1 or TRBD2 (5 bases each). Germline V lookup: CDR1 SGHRS, CDR2 YFSETQ. Trimming stripped 4 bases from V and 5 bases from J, with 16 bases between. The CDR3 has 15 residues.

CDR3 sequence (DNA): TGTGCCAGCAGCCAAGAGACGGGGGCTAATTCACCCCTCCACTTT. Protein: CASSQETGANSPLHF. V gene TRBV14 combines with J gene TRBJ1-6, with TRBD1 as a possible D gene (6 bases). The CDR3 is 15 residues long. Trimming removed 0 bases from V and 6 bases from J, with 9 bases in between. Germline CDR1 SGHDN, CDR2 FVKESK.

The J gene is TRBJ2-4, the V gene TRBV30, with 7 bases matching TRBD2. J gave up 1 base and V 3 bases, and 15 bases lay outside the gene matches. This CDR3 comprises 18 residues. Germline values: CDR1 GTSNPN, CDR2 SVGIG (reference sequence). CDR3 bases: TGTGCCTGGAGCAACGTGGGAGGGCTGGCTGGGGCCAAAAACATTCAGTACTTC. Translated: CAWSNVGGLAGAKNIQYF.

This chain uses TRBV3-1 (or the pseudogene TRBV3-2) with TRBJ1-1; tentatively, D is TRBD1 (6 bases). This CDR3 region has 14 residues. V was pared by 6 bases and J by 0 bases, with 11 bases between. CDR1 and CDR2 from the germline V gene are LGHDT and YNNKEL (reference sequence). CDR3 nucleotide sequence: TGTGCCAGCAGGCTGGGACACGTGAACACTGAAGCTTTCTTT. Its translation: CASRLGHVNTEAFF.

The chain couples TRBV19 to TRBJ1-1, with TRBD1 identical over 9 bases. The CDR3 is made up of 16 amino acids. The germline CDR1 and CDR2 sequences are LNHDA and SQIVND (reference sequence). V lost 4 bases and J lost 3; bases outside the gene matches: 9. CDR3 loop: CASSKRDRAWDTEAFF. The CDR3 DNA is TGTGCCAGTAGTAAACGGGACAGGGCTTGGGACACTGAAGCTTTCTTT.

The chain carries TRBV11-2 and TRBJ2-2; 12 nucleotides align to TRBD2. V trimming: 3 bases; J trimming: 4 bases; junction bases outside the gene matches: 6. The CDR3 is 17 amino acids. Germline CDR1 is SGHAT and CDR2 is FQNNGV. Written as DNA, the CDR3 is TGTGCCAGCAGCTTTTGGACTAGCGGGGTTACCACCGGGGAGCTGTTTTTT. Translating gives CASSFWTSGVTTGELFF.

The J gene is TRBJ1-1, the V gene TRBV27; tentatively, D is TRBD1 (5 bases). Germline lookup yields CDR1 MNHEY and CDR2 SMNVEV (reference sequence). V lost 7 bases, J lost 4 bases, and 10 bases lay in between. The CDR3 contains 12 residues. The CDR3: CASIGGGTEAFF. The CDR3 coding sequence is TGTGCCAGCATCGGGGGGGGCACTGAAGCTTTCTTT.

The CDR3 coding sequence is TGTGCCAGCAGCTTGGGACAGGCTAATGAAAAACTGTTTTTT. It codes for CASSLGQANEKLFF. This chain joins TRBV5-8 and TRBJ1-4; maybe TRBD1 (6 bases). Germline lookup yields CDR1 SGHTS and CDR2 YDEGEE. The germline V and J ends were trimmed by 0 bases and 3 bases, with 6 bases remaining between them. The CDR3 totals 14 residues.

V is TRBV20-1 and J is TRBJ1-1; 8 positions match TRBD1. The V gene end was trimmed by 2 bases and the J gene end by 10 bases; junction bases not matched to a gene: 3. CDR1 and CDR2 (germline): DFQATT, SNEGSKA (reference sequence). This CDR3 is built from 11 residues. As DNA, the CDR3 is TGCAGTGCTAGACAGGGGGCCGGAGCTTTCTTT. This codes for CSARQGAGAFF.

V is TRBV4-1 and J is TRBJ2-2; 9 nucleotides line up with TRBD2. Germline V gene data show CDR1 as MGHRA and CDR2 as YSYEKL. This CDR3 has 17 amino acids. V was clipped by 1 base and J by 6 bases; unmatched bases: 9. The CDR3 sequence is CASSQASWTSVAGELFF. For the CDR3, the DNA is TGCGCCAGCAGCCAAGCTTCTTGGACTAGCGTCGCCGGGGAGCTGTTTTTT.

The CDR3, as DNA: TGTGCCAGCATGCAGGGGGCCGACACTGAAGCTTTCTTT. It encodes CASMQGADTEAFF. V and J are TRBV6-5 and TRBJ1-1; 8 bases agree with TRBD1. The CDR3 has 13 amino acids. V lost 7 bases and J lost 3; bases outside the gene matches: 4. Germline V gene lookup returns CDR1 MNHEY and CDR2 SVGAGI.

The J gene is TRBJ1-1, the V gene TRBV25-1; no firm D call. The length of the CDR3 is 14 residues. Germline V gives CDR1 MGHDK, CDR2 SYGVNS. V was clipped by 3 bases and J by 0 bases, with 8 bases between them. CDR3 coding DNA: TGTGCCAGCAGTGAGACCTACCTGAACACTGAAGCTTTCTTT. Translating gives CASSETYLNTEAFF. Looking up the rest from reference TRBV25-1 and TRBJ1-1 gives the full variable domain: EADIYQTPRYLVIGTGKKITLECSQTMGHDKMYWYQQDPGMELHLIHYSYGVNSTEKGDLSSESTVSRIRTEHFPLTLESARPSHTSQYLCASSETYLNTEAFFGQGTRLTVV.

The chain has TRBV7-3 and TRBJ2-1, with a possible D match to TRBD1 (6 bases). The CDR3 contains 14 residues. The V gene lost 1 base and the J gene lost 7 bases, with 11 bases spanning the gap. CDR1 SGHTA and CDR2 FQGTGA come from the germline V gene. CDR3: CASSLKAGANEQFF. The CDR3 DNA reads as TGTGCCAGCAGCTTAAAGGCAGGGGCTAATGAGCAGTTCTTC.

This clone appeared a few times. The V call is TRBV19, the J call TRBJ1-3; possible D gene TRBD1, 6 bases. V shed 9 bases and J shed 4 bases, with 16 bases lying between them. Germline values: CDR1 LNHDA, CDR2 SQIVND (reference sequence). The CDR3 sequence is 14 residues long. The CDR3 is CASLPAGAGNTIYF. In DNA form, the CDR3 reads TGTGCCAGCCTTCCGGCAGGGGCCGGAAACACCATATATTTT.

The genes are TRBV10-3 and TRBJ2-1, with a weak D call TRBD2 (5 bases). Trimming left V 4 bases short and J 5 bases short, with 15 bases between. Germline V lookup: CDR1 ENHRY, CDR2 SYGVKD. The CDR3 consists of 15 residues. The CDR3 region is CAISGGQDVNNEQFF. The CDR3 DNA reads TGTGCCATCAGTGGAGGGCAGGATGTGAACAATGAGCAGTTCTTC.

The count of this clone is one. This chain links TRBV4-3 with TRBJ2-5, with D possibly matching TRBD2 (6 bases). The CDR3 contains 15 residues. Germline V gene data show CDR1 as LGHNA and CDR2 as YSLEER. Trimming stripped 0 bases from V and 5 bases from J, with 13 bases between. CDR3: CASSQDRGGWETQYF. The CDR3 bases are TGCGCCAGCAGCCAAGATCGTGGGGGGTGGGAGACCCAGTACTTC.

The CDR3 region is CASSYTRTGGSYGYTF. The CDR3 DNA sequence: TGTGCCAGCAGTTATACCCGGACAGGAGGTAGCTATGGCTACACCTTC. This chain links TRBV6-5 with TRBJ1-2; 7 bases map to TRBD1. V lost 3 bases to trimming and J lost 4 bases; unmatched junction nucleotides: 11. Germline CDR1 is MNHEY and CDR2 is SVGAGI. This CDR3 comprises 16 residues.

The CDR3 nucleotides are TGTGCCAGCAGTGATTATAAGGGAGGGAATTCACCCCTCCACTTT. This encodes CASSDYKGGNSPLHF. The rearrangement joins TRBV25-1 to TRBJ1-6; D is unclear. Germline loops: CDR1 MGHDK, CDR2 SYGVNS. The CDR3 loop spans 15 amino acids. Between the trimmed V and J ends, which lost 3 bases and 7 bases, there was a span of 13 bases.

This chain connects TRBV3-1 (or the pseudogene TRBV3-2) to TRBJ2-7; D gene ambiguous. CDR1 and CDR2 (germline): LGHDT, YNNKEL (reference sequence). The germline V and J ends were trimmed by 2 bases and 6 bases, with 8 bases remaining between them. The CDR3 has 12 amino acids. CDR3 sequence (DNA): TGTGCCAGCAGCCAACTGAATTCCGAGCAGTACTTC. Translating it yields CASSQLNSEQYF.